These 6 T cell receptor beta chains share one sample of origin, sequenced in a study of T cell changes during pregnancy in multiple sclerosis (dated by TCRdb to the late 2010s). Library prep was done by the immunoSEQ multiplex PCR assay. Drawn from immuneACCESS, this table holds only the in-frame rearrangements with V and J called that TCRdb kept. Clones are partly lost; checked studies trace under half to an unresolved V gene and leave the rest unexplained. This sample comprises about 48,000 clones, 85% to 95% of them detected only once. 0.91% of the sample lies in the top ten. Material: CD4+ T cells from peripheral blood mononuclear cells, obtained in the second trimester of pregnancy. The source of these receptors is a female donor in good health, enrolled as a control in a pregnancy study.

The chain joins TRBV15 to TRBJ2-2; 7 bases fit TRBD1. The trim removed 7 bases at V and 0 bases at J, leaving 11 bases unmatched. CDR3 size: 17 residues. The germline V gene encodes CDR1 LNHNV and CDR2 YYDKDF (reference sequence). CDR3 nucleotide sequence: TGTGCCACCACCCAGAATGCTGGGACAGCGAACACCGGGGAGCTGTTTTTT. As protein: CATTQNAGTANTGELFF. Full variable domain (remainder filled in from reference TRBV15 and TRBJ2-2): DAMVIQNPRYQVTQFGKPVTLSCSQTLNHNVMYWYQQKSSQAPKLLFHYYDKDFNNEADTPDNFQSRRPNTSFCFLDIRSPGLGDTAMYLCATTQNAGTANTGELFFGEGSRLTVL.

The chain is built from TRBV28 and TRBJ2-1; a weak D match, TRBD1 (6 bases). The germline CDR1 and CDR2 sequences are MDHEN and SYDVKM. There are 15 residues in the CDR3. Trimming pared 6 bases from V and 3 bases from J, leaving 15 bases between. The CDR3 protein is CASSTYRAFYNEQFF. In nucleotides, the CDR3 is TGTGCCAGCAGCACCTACAGGGCCTTCTACAATGAGCAGTTCTTC.

J is TRBJ2-1 and V is TRBV15; 9 nucleotides match TRBD2. Looked up from germline, CDR1 is LNHNV and CDR2 is YYDKDF (reference sequence). The CDR3 has 14 amino acids. Trimming at V came to 7 bases and at J to 3 bases, leaving 4 bases not matched to a gene. CDR3: CATNKRGDYNEQFF. CDR3 sequence (DNA): TGTGCCACCAACAAGCGGGGGGACTACAATGAGCAGTTCTTC.

CDR3 in amino acids: CASSPSGFGYTF. Written as DNA, the CDR3 is TGTGCCAGCAGTCCATCCGGGTTTGGCTACACCTTC. The chain is built from TRBV7-2 and TRBJ1-2; no clear D gene. V was trimmed by 6 bases and J by 7 bases, leaving 12 bases between them. The CDR3 sequence is 12 residues long. CDR1 and CDR2 from the germline V gene are SGHTA and FQGNSA.

The rearrangement uses TRBV6-1 and TRBJ1-2; 10 bases line up with TRBD1. This CDR3 spans 13 amino acids. Germline CDR1 is MNHNS and CDR2 is SASEGT. With V trimmed by 6 bases and J by 6 bases, 4 bases remained unmatched. The CDR3 DNA reads TGTGCCAGCAGCCCCGGACAGGGGGATGGCTACACCTTC. This encodes CASSPGQGDGYTF.

The chain is built from TRBV2 and TRBJ1-2; maybe TRBD1 (5 bases). Germline loops: CDR1 SNHLY, CDR2 FYNNEI. CDR3 length: 13 residues. V gave up 8 bases and J gave up 3 bases, with 13 bases separating them. DNA of the CDR3: TGTGCCAGCGTTTCACAGGCCGACTATGGCTACACCTTC. It specifies CASVSQADYGYTF.